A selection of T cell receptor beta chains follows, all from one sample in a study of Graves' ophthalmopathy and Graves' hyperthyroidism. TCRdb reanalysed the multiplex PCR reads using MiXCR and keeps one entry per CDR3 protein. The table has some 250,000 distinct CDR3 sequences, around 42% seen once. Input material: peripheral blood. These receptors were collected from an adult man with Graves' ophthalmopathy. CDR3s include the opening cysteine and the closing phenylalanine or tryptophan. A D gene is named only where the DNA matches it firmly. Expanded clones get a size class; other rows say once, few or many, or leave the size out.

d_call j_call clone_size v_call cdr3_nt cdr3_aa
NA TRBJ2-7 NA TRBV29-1 TGCAGCGTTGAAGATCGGATCCCCTTATACGAGCAGTACTTC CSVEDRIPLYEQYF
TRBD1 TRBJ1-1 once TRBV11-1 TGTGCCAGCAGCTTACCACAGGGGTTGAGGAACACTGAAGCTTTCTTT CASSLPQGLRNTEAFF
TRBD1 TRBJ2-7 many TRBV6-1 TGTGCCAGCACGTTCGGACAGGAATCCTACGAGCAGTACTTC CASTFGQESYEQYF
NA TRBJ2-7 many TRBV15 TGTGCCACCAGCAGCCTTACAGGGATCGGCGAGCAGTACTTC CATSSLTGIGEQYF
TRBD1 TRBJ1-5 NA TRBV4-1 TGCGCCAGCAGCCGTATGGGACAGGAATACAATCAGCCCCAGCATTTT CASSRMGQEYNQPQHF
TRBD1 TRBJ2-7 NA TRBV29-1 TGCAGCGTTGAAGGACAGGGGGGCTACGAGCAGTACTTC CSVEGQGGYEQYF
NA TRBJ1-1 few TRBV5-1 TGCGCCAGCAGCTTGGGCGGCGGAGCGAGTACTGAAGCTTTCTTT CASSLGGGASTEAFF
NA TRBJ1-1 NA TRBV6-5 TGTGCCAGCAATCCGTATCGGGACCCAAACACTGAAGCTTTCTTT CASNPYRDPNTEAFF
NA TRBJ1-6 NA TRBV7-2 TGTGCCAGCAGCCCCAGAAGGAGCTCCTATAATTCACCCCTCCACTTT CASSPRRSSYNSPLHF
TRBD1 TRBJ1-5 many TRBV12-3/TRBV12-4 TGTGCCAGCAGACCCAATCGACAGGGTGAGCCCCAGCATTTT CASRPNRQGEPQHF
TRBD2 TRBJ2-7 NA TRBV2 TGTGCCAGCAGCCCCACAGCGGGAGGGGGCACAGATACGCAGTACTTC CASSPTAGGGTDTQYF
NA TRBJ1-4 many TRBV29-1 TGCAGCGTTGAACCTAAGGACGGCGAAAAACTGTTTTTT CSVEPKDGEKLFF
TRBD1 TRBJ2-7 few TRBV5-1 TGCGCCAGCAGCTTGGTGGAGACAGGGGGCGACGAGCAGTACTTC CASSLVETGGDEQYF
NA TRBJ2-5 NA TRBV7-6 TGTGCCAGCAGCAACACAGAGACCCAGTACTTC CASSNTETQYF
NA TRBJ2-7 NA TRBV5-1 TGCGCCAGCAGCTTCGGAATAAACGACTACGAGCAGTACTTC CASSFGINDYEQYF
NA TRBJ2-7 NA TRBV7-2 TGTGCCAGCAGCTTAGCCAGGACTGGAAGCTCCTACGAGCAGTGCTTC CASSLARTGSSYEQCF
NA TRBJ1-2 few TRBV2 TGTGCCAGCAGCCTAAGGACCCCGACGAGCTACACCTTC CASSLRTPTSYTF
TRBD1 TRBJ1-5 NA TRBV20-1 TGCAGTGCTATCGGGACAGTCAATCAGCCCCAGCATTTT CSAIGTVNQPQHF
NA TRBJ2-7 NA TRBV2 TGTGCCAGCAGTGCGCAGCCGCGGTTCTCCTACGAGCAGTACTTC CASSAQPRFSYEQYF
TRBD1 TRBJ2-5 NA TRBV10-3 TGTGCCAGCAGTGAACCGGGACAGGGCGGGGAGCAGTACTTC CASSEPGQGGEQYF
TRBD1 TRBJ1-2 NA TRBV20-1 TGCAGTGTTAGACAGGGACAATCTAACTATGGCCACACCTTC CSVRQGQSNYGHTF
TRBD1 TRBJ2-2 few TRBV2 TGTGCCAGCCAAAGACAGGGGGCGAACACCGGGGAGCTGTTTTTT CASQRQGANTGELFF
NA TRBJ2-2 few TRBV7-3 TGTGCCAGCAGCCCCGGACCCTATTCTCCGGCCGGGGAGCTGTTTTTT CASSPGPYSPAGELFF
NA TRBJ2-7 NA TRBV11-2 TGTGCCAGCAGCTCAATCAGAGGACGCGACGAGCAGTACTTC CASSSIRGRDEQYF
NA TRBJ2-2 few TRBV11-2 TGTGCCAGCAGCTTAGAGGGAATGGGGGAGCTGTTTTTT CASSLEGMGELFF
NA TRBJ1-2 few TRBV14 TGTGCCAGCAGCCAAGAAGGTCGACGAGGCTACACCTTC CASSQEGRRGYTF
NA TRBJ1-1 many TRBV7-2 TGTGCCAGCAGCTTGCCTGGGACGATGGCTTTCTTT CASSLPGTMAFF
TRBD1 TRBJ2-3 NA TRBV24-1 TGTGCCACCAGTGATGTGAACAGGGGGCAGGCAGATACGCAGTATTTT CATSDVNRGQADTQYF
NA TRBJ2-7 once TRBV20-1 TGCAGTGCTAGCCATAGTAGCTCCTACGAGCAGTACTTC CSASHSSSYEQYF
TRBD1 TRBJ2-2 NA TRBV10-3 TGTGCCAGCAGTGAGGACAGGGGTACCGGGGAGCTGTTTTTT CASSEDRGTGELFF
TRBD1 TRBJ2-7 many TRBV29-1 TGCAGCGTTGTCTACAGGGGGCTCCCCTACGAGCAGTACTTC CSVVYRGLPYEQYF
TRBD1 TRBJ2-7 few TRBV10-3 TGTGCCATCAGTGAGCCCGACAGGGGGCCCTACGAGCAGTACTTC CAISEPDRGPYEQYF
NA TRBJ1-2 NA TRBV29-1 TGCAGCAAGCAAGGACAAGGTAGTTATGGCTACACCTTC CSKQGQGSYGYTF
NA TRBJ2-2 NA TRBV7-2 TGTGCCAGCAGCTGGCGGGGGCTTTCCGGGGAGCTGTTTTTT CASSWRGLSGELFF
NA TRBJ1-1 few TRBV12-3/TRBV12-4 TGTGCCAGCAGCTTTGCTACCGGGACACTGAACACTGAAGCTTTCTTT CASSFATGTLNTEAFF
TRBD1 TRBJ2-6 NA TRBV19 TGTGCCAGTACCTCGCGACAGGGCTCTGGGGCCAACGTCCTGACTTTC CASTSRQGSGANVLTF
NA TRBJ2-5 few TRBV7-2 TGTGCCAGCAGCTTACGCTGGCCGGGTTTAGAGACCCAGTACTTC CASSLRWPGLETQYF
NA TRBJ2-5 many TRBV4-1 TGCGCCAGCAGCCACCCCCTCTCGGGGTCAGAGACCCAGTACTTC CASSHPLSGSETQYF
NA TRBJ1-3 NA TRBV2 TGTGCCAGCAAAATCTCCTCTGGAAACACCATATATTTT CASKISSGNTIYF
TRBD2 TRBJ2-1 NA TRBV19 TGTGCCAGTAGGGTACTAGCGGGAGTCGATGAGCAGTTCTTC CASRVLAGVDEQFF
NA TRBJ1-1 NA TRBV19 TGTGCCAGCTCTCCGACAGCGATAATGAACACTGAAGCTTTCTTT CASSPTAIMNTEAFF
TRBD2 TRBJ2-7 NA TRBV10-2 TGCGCCAGCAATGGACTAGCGGGTACCTCCTACGAGCAGTACTTC CASNGLAGTSYEQYF
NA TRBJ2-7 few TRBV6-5 TGTGCCAGCCAAGATTGGGGATCTAAAGAGCAGTACTTC CASQDWGSKEQYF
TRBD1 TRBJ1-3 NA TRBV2 TGTGCCAGCAGTGAACCCGGGACAGGGGGAAACACCATATATTTT CASSEPGTGGNTIYF
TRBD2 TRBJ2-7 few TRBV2 TGTGCCAGCACGGGGGAGCGGGAAAGCTACGAGCAGTACTTC CASTGERESYEQYF